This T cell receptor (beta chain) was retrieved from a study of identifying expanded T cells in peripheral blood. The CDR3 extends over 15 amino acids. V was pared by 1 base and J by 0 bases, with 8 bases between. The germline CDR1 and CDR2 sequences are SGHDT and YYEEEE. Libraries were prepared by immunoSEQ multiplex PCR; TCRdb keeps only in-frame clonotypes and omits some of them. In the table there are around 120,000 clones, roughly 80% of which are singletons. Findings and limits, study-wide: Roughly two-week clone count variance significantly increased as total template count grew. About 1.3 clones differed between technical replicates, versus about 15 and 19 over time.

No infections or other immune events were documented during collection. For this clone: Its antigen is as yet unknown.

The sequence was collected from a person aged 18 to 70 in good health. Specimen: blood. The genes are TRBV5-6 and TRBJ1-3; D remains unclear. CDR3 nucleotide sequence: TGTGCCAGCAGCTTGCAACTCTCCTCTGGAAACACCATATATTTT. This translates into CASSLQLSSGNTIYF.